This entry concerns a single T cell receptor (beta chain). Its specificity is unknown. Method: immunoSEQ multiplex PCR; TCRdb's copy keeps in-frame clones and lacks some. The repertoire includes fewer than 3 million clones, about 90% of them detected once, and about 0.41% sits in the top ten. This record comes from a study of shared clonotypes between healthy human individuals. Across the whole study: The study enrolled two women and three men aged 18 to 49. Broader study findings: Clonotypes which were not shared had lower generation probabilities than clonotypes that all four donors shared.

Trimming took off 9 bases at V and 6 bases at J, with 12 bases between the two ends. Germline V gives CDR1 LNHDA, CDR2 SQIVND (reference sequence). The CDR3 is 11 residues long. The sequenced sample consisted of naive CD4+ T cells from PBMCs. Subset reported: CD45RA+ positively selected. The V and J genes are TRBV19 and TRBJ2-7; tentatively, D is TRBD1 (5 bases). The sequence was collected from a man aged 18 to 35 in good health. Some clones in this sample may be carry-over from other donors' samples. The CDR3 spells CASTGRGEQYF. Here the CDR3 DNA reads TGTGCCAGCACCGGAAGGGGCGAGCAGTACTTC.